One sample yielded the 5 T cell receptor beta chains listed below, sequenced in a study of cytomegalovirus exposure and HLA in healthy donors. PCR primers comprised 60 Vbeta and 13 Jbeta primers. This table comes from immunoSEQ multiplex PCR, and its TCRdb copy is limited to in-frame clones, with some not included. The sample yields 110,000 or so clones, roughly 70% seen once. The sequenced material came from PBMCs. These receptors were obtained from a man aged 18 to 30 in good health and CMV-seropositive.

The chain uses TRBV18 and TRBJ1-1; no clear D. The CDR3 is made up of 13 amino acids. Germline loops: CDR1 KGHSH, CDR2 LQKENI. The germline V and J ends were trimmed by 3 bases and 1 base, with 6 bases remaining between them. The CDR3 region is CASSPQENTEAFF. CDR3 nucleotides: TGTGCCAGCTCACCTCAGGAGAACACTGAAGCTTTCTTT.

The table lists this clone with a count of one. This chain connects TRBV19 to TRBJ2-1, with D unclear. The CDR3 extends over 16 amino acids. The germline V gene has CDR1 LNHDA and CDR2 SQIVND (reference sequence). Trimming shortened V by 3 bases and J by 0 bases, and 12 bases separated the two germline ends. The DNA for the CDR3 is TGTGCCAGTAGTATTTATGCTGAGAGCTCCTACAATGAGCAGTTCTTC. The encoded protein is CASSIYAESSYNEQFF.

V usage is TRBV28 and J usage is TRBJ2-1; the match to TRBD1 covers 10 bases. Trimming took 3 bases from V and 6 from J; bases not matched to a gene: 2. The CDR3 covers 14 residues. Germline V gene sequence: CDR1 MDHEN, CDR2 SYDVKM. This chain's CDR3 is CASSFRTGGNEQFF. CDR3 nucleotide sequence: TGTGCCAGCAGTTTTCGGACAGGGGGCAATGAGCAGTTCTTC.

This chain joins TRBV19 and TRBJ2-2, with D possibly being TRBD1 (6 bases). Germline V gene data show CDR1 as LNHDA and CDR2 as SQIVND (reference sequence). CDR3 size: 20 residues. V was trimmed by 10 bases and J by 10 bases, leaving 40 bases between them. CDR3 protein: CAISSYRTALRDPSKEELFF. DNA of the CDR3: TGTGCCATTTCCTCTTACCGGACAGCTCTCCGGGACCCCTCAAAGGAGGAGCTGTTTTTT.

The chain recombines TRBV7-3 with TRBJ2-5, with TRBD2 matching over 15 bases. The CDR3 contains 14 residues. Germline V gene lookup returns CDR1 SGHTA and CDR2 FQGTGA. J was trimmed by 9 bases and V by 4 bases; bases with no gene match: 3. CDR3 region: CASSSGLAGGPQYF. The CDR3, as DNA: TGTGCCAGCAGCTCCGGACTAGCGGGGGGGCCCCAGTACTTC.